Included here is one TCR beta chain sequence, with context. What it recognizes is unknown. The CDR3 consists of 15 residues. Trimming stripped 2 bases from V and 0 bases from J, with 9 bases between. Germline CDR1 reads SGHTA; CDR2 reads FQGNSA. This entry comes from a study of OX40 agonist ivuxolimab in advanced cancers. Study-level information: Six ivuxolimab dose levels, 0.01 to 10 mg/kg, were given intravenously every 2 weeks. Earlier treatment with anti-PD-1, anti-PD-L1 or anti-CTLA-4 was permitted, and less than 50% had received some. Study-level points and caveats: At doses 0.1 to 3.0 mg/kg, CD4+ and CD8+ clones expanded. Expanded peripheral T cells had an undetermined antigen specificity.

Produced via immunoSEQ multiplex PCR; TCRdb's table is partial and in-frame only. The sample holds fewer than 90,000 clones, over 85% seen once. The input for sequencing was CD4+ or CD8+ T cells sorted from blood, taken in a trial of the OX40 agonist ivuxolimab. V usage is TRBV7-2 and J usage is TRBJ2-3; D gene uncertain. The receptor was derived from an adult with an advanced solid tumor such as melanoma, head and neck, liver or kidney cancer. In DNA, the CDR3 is TGTGCCAGCAGCTTATGGGAATTTAGCACAGATACGCAGTATTTT. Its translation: CASSLWEFSTDTQYF.